These T cell receptor beta chains were read from a single sample in a study of cytomegalovirus exposure and HLA in healthy donors. Produced via immunoSEQ multiplex PCR; TCRdb's table is partial and in-frame only. The sample carries roughly 120,000 clones, about 74% recorded once. Source material: PBMCs. These receptors originate from a man between 40 and 49 years old in good health and CMV-seropositive. Both conserved end residues are trimmed from each CDR3. A D gene is named only where the DNA matches it firmly. Some rows mark clone size as missing; the rest say once, few, many or name a class of expanded clone.

clone size: .
CDR3 length: 11
D gene: .
V gene: TRBV6-5
CDR3 protein: ASSYGGTDTQY

clone size: .
CDR3 length: 12
D gene: TRBD2
V gene: TRBV5-6
CDR3 protein: ASSRLAGYNEQF

clone size: .
CDR3 length: 13
D gene: .
V gene: TRBV5-1
CDR3 protein: ASSLVGRGIDEQY

clone size: .
CDR3 length: 9
D gene: TRBD2
V gene: TRBV29-1
CDR3 protein: SVTGGETQY

clone size: .
CDR3 length: 12
D gene: .
V gene: TRBV30
CDR3 protein: AWRLWGAGNTIY

clone size: .
CDR3 length: 13
D gene: TRBD2
V gene: TRBV5-1
CDR3 protein: ASSLMGGSNNEQF

clone size: .
CDR3 length: 16
D gene: .
V gene: TRBV21-1
CDR3 protein: ASSKVWLAGASTNEQF

clone size: .
CDR3 length: 15
D gene: .
V gene: TRBV10-3
CDR3 protein: AISESRGARSNYGYT

clone size: .
CDR3 length: 15
D gene: .
V gene: TRBV5-1
CDR3 protein: ASSPPTGLDRTDTQY

clone size: .
CDR3 length: 12
D gene: TRBD2
V gene: TRBV6-6
CDR3 protein: ASGLAGGINEQF

clone size: .
CDR3 length: 14
D gene: TRBD1
V gene: TRBV5-6
CDR3 protein: ASSLKTGGVRETQY

clone size: once
CDR3 length: 10
D gene: .
V gene: TRBV2
CDR3 protein: ASRRDPHEQY

clone size: few
CDR3 length: 13
D gene: .
V gene: TRBV2
CDR3 protein: ASRDSDNSNQPQH

clone size: .
CDR3 length: 12
D gene: TRBD1
V gene: TRBV5-1
CDR3 protein: ASSVYRGAYGYT

clone size: once
CDR3 length: 12
D gene: .
V gene: TRBV7-2
CDR3 protein: ASSVGQLRDEQY

clone size: .
CDR3 length: 12
D gene: .
V gene: TRBV28
CDR3 protein: ASSWASRPYEQY

clone size: .
CDR3 length: 11
D gene: .
V gene: TRBV5-4
CDR3 protein: ASSLTANYGYT

clone size: few
CDR3 length: 13
D gene: .
V gene: TRBV7-8
CDR3 protein: ASSSGLRNTGELF

clone size: few
CDR3 length: 9
D gene: .
V gene: TRBV28
CDR3 protein: ASSQSSPLH

clone size: .
CDR3 length: 14
D gene: TRBD2
V gene: TRBV9
CDR3 protein: ASSGTSLAETYEQY

clone size: .
CDR3 length: 11
D gene: .
V gene: TRBV7-8
CDR3 protein: ASSLLAGQDFR

clone size: .
CDR3 length: 12
D gene: TRBD1
V gene: TRBV29-1
CDR3 protein: SVEQGAGTDTQY

clone size: .
CDR3 length: 14
D gene: .
V gene: TRBV5-4
CDR3 protein: ASSLAPGKNTGELF

clone size: few
CDR3 length: 12
D gene: TRBD2
V gene: TRBV2
CDR3 protein: ASSGTSGSREQY

clone size: .
CDR3 length: 13
D gene: TRBD1
V gene: TRBV27
CDR3 protein: ASTHGDRFTGELF

clone size: .
CDR3 length: 11
D gene: TRBD1
V gene: TRBV10-1
CDR3 protein: ASSETGDQPQH